Listed below are T cell receptor beta chains from one sample, sequenced in a study of cytomegalovirus exposure and HLA in healthy donors. Assay used: immunoSEQ multiplex PCR; TCRdb lists only in-frame clones, some missing. The sample consists of about 150,000 clones, roughly 77% of them appearing once. The specimen sequenced was PBMCs. The receptors shown here come from a man aged 30 to 39 in good health and CMV-seropositive. Each CDR3 is given with its conserved first and last residue. D genes are given only for firm matches. Part of the rows lack a size; the others show once, few, many or a class for expanded clones.

DNA: TGTGCCAGCAGCAGGGACTTTGAAAAACTGTTTTTT; CDR3: CASSRDFEKLFF; size: once; J: TRBJ1-4; V: TRBV6-5; D: .
DNA: TGTGCCAGCAGCTTAGCTGTGGTTCAGACCTACAATGAGCAGTTCTTC; CDR3: CASSLAVVQTYNEQFF; size: once; J: TRBJ2-1; V: TRBV7-9; D: .
DNA: TGTGCCAGCAGCTTCCGAGGGGCAAGGGGGCTTGGCGCTGAAGCTTTCTTT; CDR3: CASSFRGARGLGAEAFF; size: .; J: TRBJ1-1; V: TRBV7-8; D: TRBD1
DNA: TGTGCCAGCAGTCCGCCGACAGGCTCTGGAAACACCATATATTTT; CDR3: CASSPPTGSGNTIYF; size: few; J: TRBJ1-3; V: TRBV28; D: .
DNA: TGTGCCAGCAGCGCCGGGACTATGGGCTACGAGCAGTACTTC; CDR3: CASSAGTMGYEQYF; size: .; J: TRBJ2-7; V: TRBV5-4; D: TRBD2
DNA: TGTGCCAGCAGCTTATCGGAGGACAGACCCTACGAGCAGTACTTC; CDR3: CASSLSEDRPYEQYF; size: few; J: TRBJ2-7; V: TRBV7-2; D: .
DNA: TGTGCCAGCAGCTTAGACCGGGCGAGGGCAGAAGCTAACTATGGCTACACCTTC; CDR3: CASSLDRARAEANYGYTF; size: .; J: TRBJ1-2; V: TRBV7-2; D: .
DNA: TGTGCCAGCAGTGACTCGGCAGGTTCCAACTATGGCTACACCTTC; CDR3: CASSDSAGSNYGYTF; size: once; J: TRBJ1-2; V: TRBV6-4; D: .
DNA: TGTGCCTGGACGGACAGCCCTCAGGAAGCTTTCTTT; CDR3: CAWTDSPQEAFF; size: once; J: TRBJ1-1; V: TRBV30; D: .
DNA: TGTGCCAGCTCACCCGGGACAGGGACCCCCGGTGAAGCTTTCTTT; CDR3: CASSPGTGTPGEAFF; size: .; J: TRBJ1-1; V: TRBV18; D: TRBD1
DNA: TGTGCCAGCAGGGACGCGGGTTCGTGGGGGCCTTCTTTCTACGAGCAGTACTTC; CDR3: CASRDAGSWGPSFYEQYF; size: .; J: TRBJ2-7; V: TRBV2; D: .
DNA: TGTGCCAGCAGTCCCCTTCTGGGCGGGGTTTACAATGAGCAGTTCTTC; CDR3: CASSPLLGGVYNEQFF; size: .; J: TRBJ2-1; V: TRBV27; D: .
DNA: TGTGCCAGCAGTCCGGCTCGCGGGTCCCTCGTGGGCACTGAAGCTTTCTTT; CDR3: CASSPARGSLVGTEAFF; size: .; J: TRBJ1-1; V: TRBV27; D: .